This TCR beta chain was sequenced in a study of T cells in Graves' hyperthyroidism and ophthalmopathy. Study-level results: Most clonotypes expanded in the thyroid (above 0.001) were also present in blood.

This clonotype was counted many times. Its antigen is as yet unknown. This CDR3 contains 13 residues. Germline CDR1 and CDR2: SGHRS and YFSETQ. The V and J ends lost 2 bases and 7 bases, in that order; junction bases with no gene match: 5. Every diagnosis used clinical symptoms, serum thyroxine and TRAb, thyroid ultrasound and orbital computed tomography. Amplified TCR beta CDR3 regions derived from RNA transcripts. The TCR CDR3 was amplified in a first-round RT-PCR using the HTBI primer set. TCRdb fed the multiplex PCR reads into MiXCR, producing one record per CDR3 protein. The sample lists about 740,000 distinct CDR3 sequences; around 15% were seen once.

The material sequenced was blood. This chain connects TRBV5-1 to TRBJ1-1; 7 bases map to TRBD1. The sequence was collected from a woman younger than 35 with Graves' hyperthyroidism. In nucleotides, the CDR3 is TGCGCCAGCAGCTTTCGACAGGGTGGTGAAGCTTTCTTT. Protein product: CASSFRQGGEAFF.